These 25 T cell receptor beta chains originate from one sample sequenced in a study of patients and donors after allogeneic stem cell transplantation. TCRdb reprocessed the RT-PCR reads via MiXCR and lists one record per CDR3 protein. This sample yields about a million distinct CDR3 sequences, of which roughly 17% are seen a single time; 5% to 7.5% belongs to the top ten. The sample taken for sequencing was blood, either unsorted or a sorted T cell fraction (not recorded which). These TCRs come from a human donor who was either an allogeneic HSCT recipient or a stem cell or donor lymphocyte infusion donor (not recorded which). It is not recorded whose cells these are; they may come from a transplant donor.

In this sample, this clonotype turned up many times. The V call is TRBV12-3 or TRBV12-4, the J call TRBJ2-7; 8 bases fit TRBD1. Trimming took 2 bases from V and 3 from J; bases not matched to a gene: 6. This CDR3 has 15 residues. The CDR3 reads CASSLQDRVVYEQYF. CDR3 bases: TGTGCCAGCAGTTTACAGGACAGGGTGGTCTACGAGCAGTACTTC.

DNA for the CDR3: TGCAGCGTTGCTACAGGGGGCGCTGATCAGCCCCAGCATTTT. Translating it yields CSVATGGADQPQHF. The rearrangement links TRBV29-1 to TRBJ1-5; TRBD1 agrees at 9 bases. Looked up from germline, CDR1 is SQVTM and CDR2 is ANQGSEA. This CDR3 has 14 residues. The ends lost 4 bases at V and 5 bases at J; junction bases unmatched: 6.

This clonotype has only a few counts. V and J are TRBV20-1 and TRBJ1-1; D is perhaps TRBD1 (6 bases). Looked up from germline, CDR1 is DFQATT and CDR2 is SNEGSKA (reference sequence). V lost 6 bases to trimming and J lost 4 bases, with 24 bases between them. This CDR3 is built from 16 residues. DNA for the CDR3: TGCAGTGCCTCTCCACCGGGACATTCCCCGTTCACTGAAGCTTTCTTT. It yields the protein CSASPPGHSPFTEAFF.

This clonotype has only a few counts. J is TRBJ2-1 and V is TRBV5-1, with 9 bases matching TRBD2. V lost 6 bases and J lost 3; bases outside the gene matches: 10. The germline gives CDR1 SGHRS, CDR2 YFSETQ. This CDR3 has 16 residues. This CDR3 reads CASKLGRTSVYNEQFF. The CDR3 DNA sequence: TGCGCCAGCAAATTAGGGAGGACTAGCGTCTACAATGAGCAGTTCTTC.

The chain is built from TRBV12-3 or TRBV12-4 and TRBJ2-5; 10 positions match TRBD2. V dropped 6 bases and J dropped 4; count of bases not matched to a gene: 11. The CDR3 sequence is 16 residues long. CDR3 bases: TGTGCCAGCAGACCTGGAGCGGGGGGGCCGGGAGAGACCCAGTACTTC. Amino acids: CASRPGAGGPGETQYF.

In this sample, this clonotype turned up a few times. The gene calls are TRBV5-1 and TRBJ2-1; D possibly corresponds to TRBD2 (6 bases). The CDR3 covers 15 residues. The germline V and J ends were trimmed by 0 bases and 8 bases, with 15 bases remaining between them. The germline V gene has CDR1 SGHRS and CDR2 YFSETQ. CDR3 nucleotide sequence: TGCGCCAGCAGCTTGGACGGGGACTGGATCGATGAGCAGTTCTTC. Protein: CASSLDGDWIDEQFF. Combining the CDR3 with reference TRBV5-1 and TRBJ2-1 gives the whole variable domain KAGVTQTPRYLIKTRGQQVTLSCSPISGHRSVSWYQQTPGQGLQFLFEYFSETQRNKGNFPGRFSGRQFSNSRSEMNVSTLELGDSALYLCASSLDGDWIDEQFFGPGTRLTVL.

This clonotype was observed many times. The chain's CDR3 is CASSLLGSYTEAFF. CDR3 in DNA: TGTGCCAGCAGTTTATTAGGATCCTACACTGAAGCTTTCTTT. The gene calls are TRBV12-3 or TRBV12-4 and TRBJ1-1; D unresolved. This CDR3 region has 14 residues. Trimming stripped 2 bases from V and 3 bases from J, with 10 bases between.

This clonotype was detected a few times. The J gene is TRBJ1-2, the V gene TRBV12-3 or TRBV12-4; 8 nucleotides align to TRBD1. The trim removed 5 bases at V and 4 bases at J, leaving 3 bases unmatched. CDR3 size: 13 residues. This chain's CDR3 is CASSVGQVYGYTF. Here the CDR3 DNA reads TGTGCCAGCAGTGTGGGACAGGTCTATGGCTACACCTTC.

The chain has TRBV5-1 and TRBJ1-1; D not certain. V was shortened by 4 bases and J by 1 base, with 8 bases between the two germline ends. This CDR3 comprises 13 residues. In germline, CDR1 is SGHRS, CDR2 YFSETQ. The CDR3 loop is CASSPTWNTEAFF. The CDR3 DNA is TGCGCCAGCAGCCCTACATGGAACACTGAAGCTTTCTTT.

This chain connects TRBV21-1 to TRBJ2-5; the table calls TRBD1, which could not be checked here. TRBV21-1 is designated a pseudogene. This CDR3 region has 14 residues. The DNA for the CDR3 is TGTGCCAGCAGCAAAGCAATAGCCCCTTGGACCCAGTACTTC. This gives the protein CASSKAIAPWTQYF.

CDR3: CASSAAGGGTDTQYF. In DNA form, the CDR3 reads TGTGCCAGCAGCGCAGCCGGGGGAGGCACAGATACGCAGTATTTT. The chain links TRBV11-3 to TRBJ2-3; D is perhaps TRBD2 (6 bases). The V end was cut by 5 bases, the J end by 1 base, with 13 bases between. The CDR3 is 15 amino acids. Per the germline V gene, CDR1 is SGHNT and CDR2 is YENEEA.

The J gene is TRBJ2-1, the V gene TRBV29-1; 12 bases are shared with TRBD2. Trimming at V came to 6 bases and at J to 10 bases, leaving 7 bases not matched to a gene. CDR1 is SQVTM, CDR2 ANQGSEA, per germline. The CDR3 contains 13 residues. Here the CDR3 DNA reads TGCAGCGTGCTAGCGGGAGGGCCAGGAGAGCAGTTCTTC. It encodes CSVLAGGPGEQFF.

This clonotype has ten or more counts. The rearrangement joins TRBV27 to TRBJ2-3; D remains unclear. The CDR3 sequence is 14 residues long. CDR1 and CDR2 from the germline V gene are MNHEY and SMNVEV (reference sequence). V was clipped by 4 bases and J by 0 bases, with 8 bases between them. In DNA form, the CDR3 reads TGTGCCAGCAGTTCACTGGACAGCACAGATACGCAGTATTTT. Protein product: CASSSLDSTDTQYF.

This clonotype was counted only a few times. The chain is built from TRBV7-9 and TRBJ1-1, with TRBD1 matching 10 bases. Germline V gives CDR1 SEHNR, CDR2 FQNEAQ (reference sequence). This CDR3 has 16 amino acids. Germline trimming cut 6 bases from V and 1 base from J; bases unmatched to any gene: 8. CDR3 nucleotide sequence: TGTGCCAGCAGACCGGACAGGGGGAATAGGAACACTGAAGCTTTCTTT. It specifies CASRPDRGNRNTEAFF.

The chain carries TRBV21-1 and TRBJ2-2; TRBD2 was called by the table and not checked on the DNA. TRBV21-1 is classified as a pseudogene. CDR3 size: 20 residues. In DNA form, the CDR3 reads TGTGCCAGCAGCAAATATCCTAGCGGGAGAGATCGTGGAGGCACCGGGGAGCTGTTTTTT. Its translation is CASSKYPSGRDRGGTGELFF.

This clonotype occurred a few times. In nucleotides, the CDR3 is TGTGCCAGCAGGATTCAGGGGACTGAAGCTTTCTTT. The encoded protein is CASRIQGTEAFF. V usage is TRBV6-6 and J usage is TRBJ1-1; tentatively, D is TRBD1 (6 bases). CDR3 length: 12 residues. The ends were cut back, 6 bases at V and 5 bases at J, with 10 bases in the middle. The germline V gene encodes CDR1 MNHNY and CDR2 SVGAGI (reference sequence).

The chain carries TRBV4-3 and TRBJ1-2; 8 nucleotides align to TRBD1. The CDR3 extends over 14 amino acids. The ends lost 0 bases at V and 6 bases at J; junction bases unmatched: 3. The germline V gene encodes CDR1 LGHNA and CDR2 YSLEER. CDR3 in amino acids: CASSQESRGHGYTF. Here the CDR3 DNA reads TGCGCCAGCAGCCAAGAGTCCAGGGGGCATGGCTACACCTTC.

This clonotype has just a few counts. CDR3 loop: CASRSQGYTGELFF. For the CDR3, the DNA is TGTGCCAGCAGATCGCAGGGTTACACCGGGGAGCTGTTTTTT. The J gene is TRBJ2-2, the V gene TRBV7-2, with D maybe TRBD1 (5 bases). This CDR3 comprises 14 residues. Between the trimmed V and J ends, which lost 6 bases and 3 bases, there was a span of 11 bases. Germline-derived CDR1 and CDR2 are SGHTA and FQGNSA.

Ten or more counts support this clonotype. V gene TRBV12-3 or TRBV12-4 combines with J gene TRBJ2-1; 10 bases line up with TRBD2. The CDR3 covers 18 residues. The trim removed 0 bases at V and 5 bases at J, leaving 10 bases unmatched. CDR3 amino acids: CASSLASTGTSDNNEQFF. CDR3 nucleotides: TGTGCCAGCAGTTTAGCGTCGACCGGGACTAGCGATAACAATGAGCAGTTCTTC.

The chain employs TRBV7-9 and TRBJ1-1, with a possible D match to TRBD1 (5 bases). CDR1 is SEHNR, CDR2 FQNEAQ, per germline (reference sequence). Trimming shortened V by 8 bases and J by 1 base, and 11 bases separated the two germline ends. The length of the CDR3 is 13 residues. CDR3 nucleotides: TGTGCCAGCTTCTTCGGACAGAACACTGAAGCTTTCTTT. It specifies CASFFGQNTEAFF. Using reference TRBV7-9 and TRBJ1-1 for the parts outside the CDR3, the full variable domain is DTGVSQNPRHKITKRGQNVTFRCDPISEHNRLYWYRQTLGQGPEFLTYFQNEAQLEKSRLLSDRFSAERPKGSFSTLEIQRTEQGDSAMYLCASFFGQNTEAFFGQGTRLTVV.

This clonotype came up once. The V and J genes are TRBV5-4 and TRBJ2-7; tentatively, D is TRBD1 (5 bases). Trimming removed 2 bases from V and 5 bases from J, with 11 bases in between. The CDR3 loop spans 13 amino acids. Germline values: CDR1 SGHNT, CDR2 YYREEE (reference sequence). The CDR3 region is CASSFGQQDEQYF. In DNA form, the CDR3 reads TGTGCCAGCAGCTTTGGACAACAAGACGAGCAGTACTTC.

This clonotype was observed a handful of times. The J gene is TRBJ1-1, the V gene TRBV12-3 or TRBV12-4; 8 nucleotides agree with TRBD1. The CDR3 has 15 amino acids. After removal of 2 bases from V and 1 base from J, the junction contained 3 bases not matched to a gene. CDR3 in DNA: TGTGCCAGCAGTTTATGGACAGGGTCGAACACTGAAGCTTTCTTT. Encoded protein: CASSLWTGSNTEAFF.

This clonotype was counted at least ten times. V usage is TRBV10-3 and J usage is TRBJ2-1; 7 nucleotides agree with TRBD2. The germline V gene has CDR1 ENHRY and CDR2 SYGVKD. The CDR3 has 14 amino acids. With V trimmed by 7 bases and J by 9 bases, 12 bases remained unmatched. DNA of the CDR3: TGTGCCATCACGAAAGGACTAGGAATGGTTGAGCAGTTCTTC. This translates into CAITKGLGMVEQFF.

The V gene is TRBV4-1, the J gene TRBJ1-2, with D possibly matching TRBD1 (6 bases). The CDR3 is 17 residues long. The ends were cut back, 0 bases at V and 9 bases at J, with 23 bases in the middle. Germline V gives CDR1 MGHRA, CDR2 YSYEKL. Written as DNA, the CDR3 is TGCGCCAGCAGCCAAGATGCCACCGCATCACCAGGGGCTCGCTACACCTTC. Translating it yields CASSQDATASPGARYTF.

The chain combines TRBV24-1 with TRBJ2-1, with 12 positions matching TRBD2. Germline V CDR1 and CDR2: KGHDR, SFDVKD. J lost 7 bases, V lost 0 bases, and 6 bases had no gene match. CDR3 size: 17 residues. The CDR3 sequence is CATSDLGLAGIKNEQFF. The CDR3 DNA sequence: TGTGCCACCAGTGATTTGGGACTAGCGGGGATAAAAAATGAGCAGTTCTTC.